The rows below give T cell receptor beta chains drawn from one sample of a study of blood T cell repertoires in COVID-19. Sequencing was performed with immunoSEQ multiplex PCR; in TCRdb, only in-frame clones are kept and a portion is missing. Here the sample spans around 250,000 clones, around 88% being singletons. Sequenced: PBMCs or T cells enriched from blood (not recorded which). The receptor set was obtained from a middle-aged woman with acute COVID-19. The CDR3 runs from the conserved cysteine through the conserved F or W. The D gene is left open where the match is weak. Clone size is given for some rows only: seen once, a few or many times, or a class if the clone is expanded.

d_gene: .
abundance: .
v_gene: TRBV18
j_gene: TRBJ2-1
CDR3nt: TGTGCCAGCTCACCTCAGCCGCAGGGCGACAATGAGCAGTTCTTC
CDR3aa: CASSPQPQGDNEQFF

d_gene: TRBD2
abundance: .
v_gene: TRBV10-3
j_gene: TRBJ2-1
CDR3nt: TGTGCCATCAGTGAGTCGGTGGGAGGGCTCGAAGGGGTGCAGTTCTTC
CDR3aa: CAISESVGGLEGVQFF

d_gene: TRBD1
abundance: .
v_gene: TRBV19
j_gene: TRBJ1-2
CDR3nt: TGTGCCAGTAGTATCCGGACAGGGAAAAACTATGGCTACACCTTC
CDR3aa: CASSIRTGKNYGYTF

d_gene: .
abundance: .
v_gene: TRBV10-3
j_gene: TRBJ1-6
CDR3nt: TGTGCCATCAGTCCGGGGGGCGAAGGATCACCCCTCCACTTT
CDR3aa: CAISPGGEGSPLHF

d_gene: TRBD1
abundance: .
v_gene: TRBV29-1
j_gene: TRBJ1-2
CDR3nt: TGCAGCGTTGTTTTACAGGGGGCTCTACTCTATGGCTACACCTTC
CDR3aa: CSVVLQGALLYGYTF

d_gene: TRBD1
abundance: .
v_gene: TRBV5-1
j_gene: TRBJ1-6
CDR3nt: TGCGCCAGCAGCTTGGCGGGACAGGGGAGATCACCCCTCCACTTT
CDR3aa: CASSLAGQGRSPLHF

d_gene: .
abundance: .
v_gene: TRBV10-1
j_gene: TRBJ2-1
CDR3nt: TGCGCCAGTTCCACCCAGGCGGGGAATGAGCAGTTCTTC
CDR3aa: CASSTQAGNEQFF

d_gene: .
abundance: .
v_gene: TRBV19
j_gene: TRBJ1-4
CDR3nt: TGTGCCACCAAGGGACGGAGGGGCGAAAAACTGTTTTTT
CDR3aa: CATKGRRGEKLFF

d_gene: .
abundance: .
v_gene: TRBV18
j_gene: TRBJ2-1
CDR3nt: TGTGCCAGCTCACCTTCACGGGACTACAATGAGCAGTTCTTC
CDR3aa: CASSPSRDYNEQFF

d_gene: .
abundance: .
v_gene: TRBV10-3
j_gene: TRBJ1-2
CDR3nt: TGTGCCATCAGCCAAGGGGGAGAGGCTGGCTACACCTTC
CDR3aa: CAISQGGEAGYTF

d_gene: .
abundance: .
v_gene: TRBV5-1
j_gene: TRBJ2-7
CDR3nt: TGCGCCAGCAGCTTGGGGCAGTACTACGAGCAGTACTTC
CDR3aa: CASSLGQYYEQYF

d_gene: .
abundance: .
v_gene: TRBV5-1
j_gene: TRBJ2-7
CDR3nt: TGCGCCAGCAGCTTTTCCCTAATCGGGACATCTGGCGAGCAGTACTTC
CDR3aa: CASSFSLIGTSGEQYF

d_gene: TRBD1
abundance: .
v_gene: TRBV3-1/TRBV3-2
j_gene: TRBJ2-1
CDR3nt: TGTGCCAGCAGCCTCGACCGACAGGGTGTTTGTTTCTTC
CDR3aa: CASSLDRQGVCFF

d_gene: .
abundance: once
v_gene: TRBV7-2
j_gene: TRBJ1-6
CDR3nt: TGTGCCAGCAGCCAGGACGGGAGAGCTTACTATAATTCACCCCTCCACTTT
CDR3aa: CASSQDGRAYYNSPLHF

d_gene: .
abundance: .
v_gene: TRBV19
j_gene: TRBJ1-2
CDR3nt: TGTGCCAGTAGTGATCGACAGATTATCTATGGCTACACCTTC
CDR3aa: CASSDRQIIYGYTF

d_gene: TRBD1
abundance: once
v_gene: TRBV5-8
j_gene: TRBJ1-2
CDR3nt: TGTGCCATCGACAGGGCAACCGGTGGCTACACCTTC
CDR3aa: CAIDRATGGYTF

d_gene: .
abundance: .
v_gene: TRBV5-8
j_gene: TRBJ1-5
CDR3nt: TGTGCCAGCAGCTTGGACAGAAATCAGCCCCAGCATTTT
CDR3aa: CASSLDRNQPQHF

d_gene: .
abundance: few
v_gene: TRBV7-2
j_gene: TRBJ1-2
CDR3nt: TGTGCCAGCAGCTTTAGAGGCGCTACTAACTATGGCTACACCTTC
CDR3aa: CASSFRGATNYGYTF

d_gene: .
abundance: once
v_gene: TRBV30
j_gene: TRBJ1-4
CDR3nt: TGTGCCTGGAGTGTACATAATGAAAAACTGTTTTTT
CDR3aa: CAWSVHNEKLFF

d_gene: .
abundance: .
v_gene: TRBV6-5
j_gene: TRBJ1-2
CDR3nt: TGTGCCAGCAGTTACGGGCAGTCCACCGGCTACACCTTC
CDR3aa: CASSYGQSTGYTF

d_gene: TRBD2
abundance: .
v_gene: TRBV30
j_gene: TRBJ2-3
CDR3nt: TGTGCCTGGAGTGTTAGCGGGAGTCCAGATACGCAGTATTTT
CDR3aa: CAWSVSGSPDTQYF

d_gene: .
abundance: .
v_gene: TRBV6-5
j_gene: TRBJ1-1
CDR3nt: TGTGCCAGCAGCGGGGGAGCGAACACTGAAGCTTTCTTT
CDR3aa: CASSGGANTEAFF

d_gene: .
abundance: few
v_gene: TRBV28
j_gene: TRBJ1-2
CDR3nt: TGTGCCAGCAGTAAACCACCTCGACAGGTTGGTCATGGCTACACCTTC
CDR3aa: CASSKPPRQVGHGYTF

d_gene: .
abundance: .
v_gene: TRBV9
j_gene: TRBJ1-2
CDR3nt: TGTGCCAGCAGCGCCAGGACAAGCGGCTACACCTTC
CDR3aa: CASSARTSGYTF

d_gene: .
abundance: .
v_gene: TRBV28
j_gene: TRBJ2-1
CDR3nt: TGTGCCAGCAGTTCTATAACTAGTAAGGTGTTGGATGAGCAGTTCTTC
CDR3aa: CASSSITSKVLDEQFF

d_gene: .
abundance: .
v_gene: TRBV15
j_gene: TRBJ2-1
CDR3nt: TGTGCCACCAGCAGTATCTCAAGCTTCTTTCGGGGCAATGAGCAGTTCTTC
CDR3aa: CATSSISSFFRGNEQFF

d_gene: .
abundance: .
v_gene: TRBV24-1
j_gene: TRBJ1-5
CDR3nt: TGTGCCACCAGTGCGGGGGGAAGCAATCAGCCCCAGCATTTT
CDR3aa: CATSAGGSNQPQHF

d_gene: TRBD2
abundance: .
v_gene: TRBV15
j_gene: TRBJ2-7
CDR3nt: TGTGCCACCAGCAGGGGGACTAGCGGGAGCGAGCAGTACTTC
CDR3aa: CATSRGTSGSEQYF

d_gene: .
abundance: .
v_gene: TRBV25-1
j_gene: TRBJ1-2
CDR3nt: TGTGCCGGATGTAAGCCTGGAGCTAACTATGGCTACACCTTC
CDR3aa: CAGCKPGANYGYTF

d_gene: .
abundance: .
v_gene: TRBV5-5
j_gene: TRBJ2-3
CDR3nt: TGTGCCAGCAGCGTCAGGGTAGATCCAGATACGCAGTATTTT
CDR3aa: CASSVRVDPDTQYF

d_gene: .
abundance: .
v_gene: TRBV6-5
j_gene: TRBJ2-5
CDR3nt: TGTGCCAGCAGGAGGGCGGGACTCCTCGAGGAGACCCAGTACTTC
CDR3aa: CASRRAGLLEETQYF

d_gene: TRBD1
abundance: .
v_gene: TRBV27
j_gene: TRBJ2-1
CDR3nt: TGTGCCAGCAGCTTCGCAGGGGGCTTGGCGGGACGTTGGTCCAATGAGCAGTTCTTC
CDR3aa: CASSFAGGLAGRWSNEQFF

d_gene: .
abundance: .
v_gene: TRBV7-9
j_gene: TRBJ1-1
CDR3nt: TGTGCCAGCAGCCCACGGAAAGAAGACAGGTACGGGACTGAAGCTTTCTTT
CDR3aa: CASSPRKEDRYGTEAFF

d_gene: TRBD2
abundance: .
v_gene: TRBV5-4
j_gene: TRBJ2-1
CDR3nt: TGTGCCAGCAGCTTGGTAGCGGGAGGTCATGAGCAGTTCTTC
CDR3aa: CASSLVAGGHEQFF

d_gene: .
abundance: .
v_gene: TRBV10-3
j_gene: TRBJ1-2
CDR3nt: TGTGCCACCGGAGACGTATCTAACTATGGCTACACCTTC
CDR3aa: CATGDVSNYGYTF

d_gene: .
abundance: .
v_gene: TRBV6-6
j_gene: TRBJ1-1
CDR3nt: TGTGCCAGCAGTTATGACGGGGTCACAGCTGAAGCTTTCTTT
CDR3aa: CASSYDGVTAEAFF

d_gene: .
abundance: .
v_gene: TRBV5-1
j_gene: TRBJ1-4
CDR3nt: TGCGCCAGCAGCTCGGGATTTGGGGAATCAACTAATGAAAAACTGTTTTTT
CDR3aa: CASSSGFGESTNEKLFF

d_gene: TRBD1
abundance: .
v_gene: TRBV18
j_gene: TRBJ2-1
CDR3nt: TGTGCCAGCTCACCGGACAGGATAAGGGACAATGAGCAGTTCTTC
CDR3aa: CASSPDRIRDNEQFF

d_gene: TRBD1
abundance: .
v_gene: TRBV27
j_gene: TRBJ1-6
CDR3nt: TGTGCCAGCAGTATACGATCGGGACAGGGTTATAATTCACCCCTCCACTTT
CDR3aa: CASSIRSGQGYNSPLHF

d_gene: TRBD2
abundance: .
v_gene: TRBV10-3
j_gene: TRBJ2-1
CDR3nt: TGTGCCATCAGGGCGGGGGGCAATGAGCAGTTCTTC
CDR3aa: CAIRAGGNEQFF

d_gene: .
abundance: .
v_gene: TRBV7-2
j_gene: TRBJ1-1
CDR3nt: TGTGCCAGCAGCTCCTACTCGAACACTGAAGCTTTCTTT
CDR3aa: CASSSYSNTEAFF

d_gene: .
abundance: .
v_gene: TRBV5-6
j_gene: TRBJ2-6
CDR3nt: TGTGCCAGCAGCTTGAGGGGGTGGTATGGGGCCAACGTCCTGACTTTC
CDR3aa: CASSLRGWYGANVLTF

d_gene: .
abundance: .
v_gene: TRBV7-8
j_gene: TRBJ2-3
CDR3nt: TGTGCCAGCAGCTTAAGGGTAGCGGAGAACACAGATACGCAGTATTTT
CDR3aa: CASSLRVAENTDTQYF

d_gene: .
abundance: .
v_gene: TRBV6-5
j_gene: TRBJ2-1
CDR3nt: TGTGCCAGCAGTTCTAGACCCCTCAATGAGCAGTTCTTC
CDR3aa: CASSSRPLNEQFF

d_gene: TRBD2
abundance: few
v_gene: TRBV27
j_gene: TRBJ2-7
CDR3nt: TGTGCCAGCTGTAGACTAGCGGGGACCTACGAGCAGTACTTC
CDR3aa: CASCRLAGTYEQYF

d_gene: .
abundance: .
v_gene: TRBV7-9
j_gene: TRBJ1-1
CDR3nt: TGTGCCAGCAGCTTAGTATCGGGGAGCACTGAAGCTTTCTTT
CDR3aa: CASSLVSGSTEAFF

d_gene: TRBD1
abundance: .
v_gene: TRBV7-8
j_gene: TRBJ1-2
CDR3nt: TGTGCCAGCAGCGAGGACAGGGACTATGGCTACACCTTC
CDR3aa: CASSEDRDYGYTF

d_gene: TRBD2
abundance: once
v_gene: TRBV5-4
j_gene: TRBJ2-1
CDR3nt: TGTGCCAGCAGCCCCCAGCGGGAGGGGAACAATGAGCAGTTCTTC
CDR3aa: CASSPQREGNNEQFF

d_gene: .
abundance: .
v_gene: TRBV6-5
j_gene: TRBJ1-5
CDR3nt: TGTGCCAGCAGTCTAAAGGAGTTTAGCAATCAGCCCCAGCATTTT
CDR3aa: CASSLKEFSNQPQHF

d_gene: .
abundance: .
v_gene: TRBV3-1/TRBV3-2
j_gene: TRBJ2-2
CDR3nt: TGTGCCAGCAGCCAATCATTAGGGGACTCTACTACCGGGGAGCTGTTTTTT
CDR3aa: CASSQSLGDSTTGELFF

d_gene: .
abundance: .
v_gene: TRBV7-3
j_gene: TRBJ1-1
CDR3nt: TGTGCCAGCAGCCCATCAGTGAACACTGAAGCTTTCTTT
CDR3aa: CASSPSVNTEAFF

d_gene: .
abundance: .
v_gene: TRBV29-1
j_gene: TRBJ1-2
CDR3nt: TGCAGCGTTGGTGACACCGCTGAGGGCTACACCTTC
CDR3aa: CSVGDTAEGYTF

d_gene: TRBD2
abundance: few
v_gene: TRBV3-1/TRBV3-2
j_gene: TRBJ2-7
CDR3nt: TGTGCCAGCAGGCAACTAGCGGGAGGGCCTTATGAGCAGTACTTC
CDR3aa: CASRQLAGGPYEQYF